This T cell receptor beta chain was profiled in a study of blood T cells in healthy people across ages (dated by TCRdb to between 2014 and 2017). As for the study more broadly: In model experiments, template switching captured about one uniquely barcoded TCR beta cDNA molecule for every two T cells. Using deep sequencing normalized with unique cDNA molecular identifiers, the study measured how TCR beta repertoire diversity changes with age. Donors were grouped into four age groups: young (average about 15 years), middle-aged (roughly 37), aged (around 62) and long-lived (just over 80). To avoid experimental bias, donors of different ages were randomly spread across the sequencing lanes. Two additional independent replicas of 1 million unique cDNA reads from the same blood draw were analyzed for two donors (one aged 18 to 29 and one aged 80 or older).

Donors were 40 or so systemically healthy Caucasian individuals from Russia aged roughly 6 to 95 years. Each donor gave ten milliliters of peripheral blood, drawn into EDTA-treated Vacutainer tubes. Ficoll-Paque density-gradient centrifugation was used to isolate PBMCs, with at least 6.5 million per sample. Trizol reagent was used to extract total RNA from PBMCs, with at least 6 micrograms per sample. The percentages of naive CD45RAhigh/CD27high T cells were determined by flow cytometry on a PBMC aliquot from every donor. There are a few counts of this clonotype. The specificity of this receptor is unknown. Base qualities are missing; no much larger clone stands one base away. Receptor libraries were prepared by 5' RACE. These reads were obtained on an Illumina HiSeq 2500. A second PCR of about 7 to 12 cycles was run with a J-beta primer mix and a sample-barcoded 5' primer. A unique molecular identifier was introduced onto each TCR beta cDNA molecule by a template-switch 5' adaptor carrying 12 random nucleotides. Each sample yielded at least 2.5 million CDR3-containing paired-end reads. First-strand cDNA synthesis was performed from all RNA using the Mint cDNA synthesis kit, with priming by a TRBC-specific oligonucleotide. All cDNA was treated with uracil-DNA glycosylase and then went through a first 18-cycle PCR with the universal primers M1SS and BC2_uni_R. Concerning the study's data processing: Each sample was normalized by randomly selecting 1 million high-quality reads, each carrying a distinct molecular identifier. Reads with shared molecular identifiers were discarded instead of being binned into consensus sequences. MiTCR, set to a Q25 quality threshold and the strictest error-elimination algorithm, was used for CDR3 identification, clonotype clustering and error correction. A nonparametric unseen species model using Euler transformation provided a lower-bound estimate of total TCR beta diversity. In-frame beta chains were kept once TCRdb had trimmed the public reads at Q25 with fastp and called clones with MiXCR. For every CDR3 protein sequence, its rows merge into one entry that carries the most common genes and DNA. None of the V and J calls come from the authors' own analysis; TCRdb made them. Here the sample has some 1.4 million distinct CDR3 sequences; roughly 40% occur a single time. In total, the top ten clones hold roughly 7.7% of the sample.

For this chain, trimming is 5 bases at the V end and 3 bases at the J end, and the number of junction bases without a gene match is 4. Taken from cysteine to phenylalanine, the CDR3 has 15 residues. The kept DNA is CDR3 alone, 45 bases in frame from the first base. The germline V gene encodes CDR1 MDHEN and CDR2 SYDVKM. The research as a whole found: Total diversity estimates from one million sequenced T cells were considered lower bounds and underestimates. As age increased, observed TCR beta diversity per million T cells dropped in a roughly linear way, and a significant reduction was already evident by age 40. Observed TCR beta diversity correlated strongly with the percentage of naive T cells measured by flow cytometry. The long-lived group showed more naive CD4+ T cells, fewer expanded clones and increased TCR diversity than the aged group, suggesting age selection. The CMV infection status of donors was not known, potentially confounding age-related changes in expanded clonotypes. Bulk unsorted PBMC profiling prevented conclusive comparison of naive and antigen-experienced compartments.

This TCR derives from a woman aged 18 to 35 in good health. Material: blood. The receptor chain draws on TRBV28 and TRBJ2-6, with TRBD1 identical over 7 junction bases. The CDR3 region has the sequence CASSDRVGGANVLTF. In nucleotides, the sequence is TGTGCCAGCAGTGACAGGGTCGGTGGGGCCAACGTCCTGACTTTC.